This entry features one T cell receptor beta chain sequence. Its antigen is still unknown. TCRdb ran MiXCR on the reads and lists one entry per CDR3 protein. The sample includes 95,000 to 150,000 distinct CDR3 sequences, roughly 32% of them seen just once. This sample is drawn from a study of T cell repertoires in cytomegalovirus infection. For the study at large: Peptides in the study included HLA-C-restricted and HLA-B-restricted CMV epitopes. Public signatures in TCR beta pointed to CMV infection and matching HLA type. Notes on the study in general: There were HLA-C-restricted CMV-specific TCR beta clonotypes dominating the ex vivo response.

Trimming shortened V by 3 bases and J by 1 base, and 10 bases separated the two germline ends. The germline V gene has CDR1 MNHNS and CDR2 SASEGT. This CDR3 region has 15 residues. The chain recombines TRBV6-1 with TRBJ1-5; weak D call: TRBD1 (5 bases). The material was CD8+ T cells from cultured PBMCs, obtained from culture after CMV antigen stimulation. The TCR originated in a human donor in good health (CMV status not recorded). Some clones in this sample may be carry-over from other donors' samples. The CDR3 nucleotides read TGTGCCAGCAGTGATTGGGGGGAGAGCAATCAGCCCCAGCATTTT. Residues: CASSDWGESNQPQHF.